One T cell receptor beta chain is described in this entry. The data were taken from a study of patients and donors after allogeneic stem cell transplantation. V gave up 0 bases and J gave up 7 bases, with 16 bases separating them. CDR3 length equals 15 residues. The germline V gene encodes CDR1 KGHSH and CDR2 LQKENI. MiXCR was run by TCRdb on the RT-PCR reads, yielding one entry per CDR3 protein. The table has 30,000 to 40,000 distinct CDR3 sequences, around 40% seen once. The sequence was collected from a human donor who was either an allogeneic HSCT recipient or a stem cell or donor lymphocyte infusion donor (not recorded which). It is not recorded whose cells these are; they may come from a transplant donor. The gene calls are TRBV18 and TRBJ2-7; maybe TRBD1 (5 bases). Sequences were obtained from blood, either unsorted or a sorted T cell fraction (not recorded which). The CDR3 reads CASSPPSQGEGEQYF. DNA for the CDR3: TGTGCCAGCTCACCACCCTCGCAGGGTGAAGGAGAGCAGTACTTC.